The rows below give T cell receptor beta chains drawn from one sample of a study of immune evolution from preneoplasia to lung adenocarcinoma. The assay was immunoSEQ multiplex PCR, and TCRdb's table has in-frame clones only and misses some. The sample consists of thousands of clones, 75% to 90% of them appearing once. The sequencing sample was made of FFPE minimally invasive lung adenocarcinoma tissue. The receptors derive from a donor at least 70 years old with lung adenocarcinoma. Both conserved end residues are part of each CDR3. Each record gives: V gene, clone size, CDR3 length, J gene, D gene, CDR3 protein, CDR3 DNA. D genes are given only for firm matches. Some rows have no size entry. The others give once, few or many, or a class for an expanded clone.

TRBV6-1,-,13,TRBJ2-3,-,CASRNRETDTQYF,TGTGCCAGCAGGAACAGGGAGACAGATACGCAGTATTTT
TRBV6-6,-,14,TRBJ1-5,-,CASSSADGGQPQHF,TGTGCCAGCAGCAGCGCAGATGGAGGTCAGCCCCAGCATTTT
TRBV28,-,14,TRBJ2-7,-,CASRTQASLYEQYF,TGTGCCAGCAGGACACAGGCCAGTCTCTACGAGCAGTACTTC
TRBV7-9,-,16,TRBJ1-2,TRBD1,CASSLGPGQGAGGYTF,TGTGCCAGCAGCTTAGGTCCGGGACAGGGGGCCGGGGGCTACACCTTC
TRBV19,-,15,TRBJ2-2,-,CASSPLGANTGELFF,TGTGCCAGTAGTCCGCTGGGAGCGAACACCGGGGAGCTGTTTTTT
TRBV7-4,-,15,TRBJ2-7,TRBD2,CASSMGLAGVNEQYF,TGTGCCAGCAGCATGGGACTAGCGGGTGTCAACGAGCAGTACTTC
TRBV6-5,-,11,TRBJ1-4,-,CASGRNEKLFF,TGTGCCAGCGGCCGAAATGAAAAACTGTTTTTT
TRBV28,-,15,TRBJ2-7,TRBD2,CASSSTSGRLYEQYF,TGTGCCAGCAGTTCGACTAGCGGGAGACTCTACGAGCAGTACTTC
TRBV6-1,-,17,TRBJ2-7,-,CASSERDGWGSDYEQYF,TGTGCCAGCAGTGAGAGGGATGGGTGGGGGAGTGATTACGAGCAGTACTTC
TRBV6-1,few,15,TRBJ1-5,TRBD1,CASKGQGAVNQPQHF,TGTGCCAGCAAGGGACAGGGGGCCGTGAATCAGCCCCAGCATTTT
TRBV15,-,18,TRBJ2-2,-,CATSREGPEAPNTGELFF,TGTGCCACCAGCAGAGAAGGACCCGAGGCCCCGAACACCGGGGAGCTGTTTTTT
TRBV5-1,-,15,TRBJ2-7,TRBD1,CASSHRDRVSYEQYF,TGCGCCAGCAGCCACCGGGACAGGGTCTCCTACGAGCAGTACTTC
TRBV6-6,-,16,TRBJ2-1,TRBD2,CASNPLGGRASNEQFF,TGTGCCAGCAATCCTCTAGGCGGGAGGGCCAGTAATGAGCAGTTCTTC